The clone carrying this TCR beta chain has more than one count but fewer than ten. Its specificity is not known. Sorting that relied on CD45RO/CCR7/CD25/CD127/CD95/CD27 yielded CD4+ naive, central memory, regulatory and stem cell-like memory cells. Sequencing targeted expressed TCRB transcripts, as all isolated RNA had been reverse transcribed. The repertoire was sequenced with immunoSEQ multiplex PCR; TCRdb's copy has only in-frame clones and lacks some. The sample comprises approximately 250,000 clones, 13% to 15% of which are singletons, and more than 0.025% rests with the top ten. The trim removed 4 bases at V and 5 bases at J, leaving 8 bases unmatched. Germline V gene sequence: CDR1 SGHRS, CDR2 YFSETQ. This CDR3 spans 17 amino acids. These data originate in a study of beta chain features in type 1 diabetes. Study conclusions and caveats: A pattern of fewer insertions and more deletions at VDJ junctions was seen in type 1 diabetes patients. The question of HLA type influencing TCRB rearrangement was one that remained unresolved here. Moderate but significant shortening of TCRB CDR3s was recorded in all four CD4+ subsets from Type 1 diabetes patients.

Sequencing used naive CD4+ T cells from blood. The receptor was isolated from a woman aged 40 to 50 in good health. This rearrangement joins TRBV5-1 to TRBJ2-3, with TRBD2 matching 15 bases. CDR3 sequence (DNA): TGCGCCAGCAGCACGCGGCGGACTAGCGGGGGGGAAGATACGCAGTATTTT. Protein: CASSTRRTSGGEDTQYF. The variable domain in full, with the rest retrieved from reference TRBV5-1 and TRBJ2-3, is KAGVTQTPRYLIKTRGQQVTLSCSPISGHRSVSWYQQTPGQGLQFLFEYFSETQRNKGNFPGRFSGRQFSNSRSEMNVSTLELGDSALYLCASSTRRTSGGEDTQYFGPGTRLTVL.